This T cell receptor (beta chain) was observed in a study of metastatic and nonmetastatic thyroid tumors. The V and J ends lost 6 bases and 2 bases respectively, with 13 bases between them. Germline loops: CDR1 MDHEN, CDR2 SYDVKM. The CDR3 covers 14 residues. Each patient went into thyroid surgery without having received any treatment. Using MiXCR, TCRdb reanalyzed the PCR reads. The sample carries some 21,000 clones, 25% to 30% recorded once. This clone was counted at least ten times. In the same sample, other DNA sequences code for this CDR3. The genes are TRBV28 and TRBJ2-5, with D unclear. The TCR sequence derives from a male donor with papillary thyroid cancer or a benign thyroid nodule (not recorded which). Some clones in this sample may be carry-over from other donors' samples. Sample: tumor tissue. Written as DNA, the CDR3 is TGTGCCAGCAGACCACACGGTGGGCAAGAGACCCAGTACTTC. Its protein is CASRPHGGQETQYF. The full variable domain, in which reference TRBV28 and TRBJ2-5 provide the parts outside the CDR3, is DVKVTQSSRYLVKRTGEKVFLECVQDMDHENMFWYRQDPGLGLRLIYFSYDVKMKEKGDIPEGYSVSREKKERFSLILESASTNQTSMYLCASRPHGGQETQYFGPGTRLLVL.